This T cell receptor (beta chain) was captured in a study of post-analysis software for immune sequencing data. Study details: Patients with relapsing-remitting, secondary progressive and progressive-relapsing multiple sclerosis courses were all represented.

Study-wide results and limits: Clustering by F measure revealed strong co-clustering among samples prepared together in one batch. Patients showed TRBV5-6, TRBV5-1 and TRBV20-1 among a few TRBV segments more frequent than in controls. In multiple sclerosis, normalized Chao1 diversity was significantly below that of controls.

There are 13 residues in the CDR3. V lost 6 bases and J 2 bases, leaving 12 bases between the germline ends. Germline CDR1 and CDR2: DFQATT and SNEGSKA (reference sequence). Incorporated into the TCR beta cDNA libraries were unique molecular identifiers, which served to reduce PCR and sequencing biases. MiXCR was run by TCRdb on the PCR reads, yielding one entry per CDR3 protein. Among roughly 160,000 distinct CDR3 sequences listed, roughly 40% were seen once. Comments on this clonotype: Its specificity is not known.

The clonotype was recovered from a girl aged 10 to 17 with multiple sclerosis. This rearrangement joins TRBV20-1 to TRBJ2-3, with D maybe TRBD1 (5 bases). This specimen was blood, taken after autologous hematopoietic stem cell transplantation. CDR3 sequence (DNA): TGCAGTGCACCCCGACAGACCACAGATACGCAGTATTTT. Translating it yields CSAPRQTTDTQYF.